What follows describes a single TCR beta chain. The antigen this receptor binds is unknown. No clone much larger than this one lies a single base away; base qualities are absent. Sequencing instrument: Illumina NovaSeq 6000. TCRalpha and TCRbeta cDNA libraries were constructed by 5'RACE with constant-segment primers, with sample barcodes and unique molecular identifiers being introduced. Trizol reagent was used to extract RNA from every sample. Library amplification was performed in two PCR steps, and a second sample barcode and Illumina TruSeq adapters were introduced in the second step. Libraries were sequenced on an Illumina NovaSeq with 2 x 150 bp paired-end reads. For the original study's pipeline: Reads were demultiplexed and collapsed into UMI-guided consensus sequences with migec v1.2.7. Using mixcr v2.1.11, UMI consensuses were aligned to TRA and TRB V and J templates and then assembled into clonotypes. A clonotype was counted as expanded or contracted only if both edgeR and NoisET called the change significant, with noise models trained on biological replicates. For edgeR calls, a false discovery rate-adjusted p below 0.01 and a log2 fold-change threshold of 1 were applied. As an exploratory analysis of dynamics, PCA with hierarchical clustering was applied to max-normalized trajectories of the 1000 most abundant clonotypes. Each responding clone was given a CD4 or CD8 phenotype based on the CD4+ and CD8+ repertoires, which had been sequenced separately. TCRdb trimmed public reads at Q25 via fastp, called clones via MiXCR and kept in-frame beta chains. Every CDR3 protein is listed once, alongside the most common genes and DNA of its rows. These V and J calls rely on TCRdb rather than the paper's analysis. The sample has 350,000 to 450,000 distinct CDR3 sequences on record, 20% to 25% of them singletons. 8.8% of the sample rests with the top ten.

Ficoll-Paque density gradient centrifugation was the method used to isolate PBMCs. V has 0 bases trimmed and J has 3 bases trimmed; junction bases matching no gene number 10. Looking up the germline V gene yields CDR1 ENHRY and CDR2 SYGVKD. The CDR3 sequence holds 17 residues, the cysteine and phenylalanine included. Solely the CDR3 DNA is kept, with 51 bases framed from the first base. The sample belongs to a study of T-cell memory formation after mild COVID-19 (TCRdb year 2021). Study-wide context: Most TCR sequence clusters were specific to one of the two donors. The cohort comprised two young, previously healthy adult volunteers, one female and one male. In a couple of donors, T-cell clones that expanded and contracted after mild COVID-19 were tracked by sequencing TCRalpha and TCRbeta repertoires over time.

Results the study describes overall, beyond this receptor: SARS-CoV-2 specificity of the second-wave clones peaking on day 37 was not confirmed. Only a couple of mild cases were covered by the study, and larger cohorts that include severe cases with pre-infection samples were considered necessary. Some responding clones were detected in pre-infection memory, which suggested that pre-existing cross-reactive memory T cells had joined the SARS-CoV-2 response. Clones that contracted from day 15 to 85 showed balanced CD4/CD8 phenotypes, whereas a second wave of clones that expanded from day 15 to 37 leaned towards CD4+. Contracting CD4+ clones turned up mainly in the CM and EM memory subsets, whereas EMRA was where CD8+ clones were enriched.

This receptor chain uses TRBV10-3 and TRBJ2-5; a stretch of 7 junction bases matches TRBD2. The source of this sequence is an adult woman who had mild COVID-19 (a few samples of this study predate the infection). The sample titles of this study are shuffled in the database, so cell type and time point are left out; the donor was told from shared clones. Material for sequencing was PBMCs or a T cell subset sorted from them (not recorded which). The CDR3 corresponds to CAISESLIGLGEETQYF. The base sequence is TGTGCCATCAGTGAGTCGCTAATTGGACTAGGCGAAGAGACCCAGTACTTC.